The T cell receptor beta chain described here comes from a study of cytomegalovirus exposure and HLA in healthy donors. Points from the study as a whole: Earlier analysis yielded a pattern in which most TCR beta V segments were productive about 90% or about 30% of the time. According to the study, some 160 TCR beta chains were cytomegalovirus-associated. Among TCR beta chains of equal frequency, HLA-associated ones were more clonally expanded in a later analysis.

As concerns this clone: Its antigen remains unknown.

The PCR had 60 Vbeta and 13 Jbeta primers. Profiled with immunoSEQ multiplex PCR; TCRdb holds only in-frame clones, not every one. The sample comprises more than 95,000 clones, about three quarters of which are singletons, and about 5.3% rests with the top ten. V lost 2 bases and J 4 bases, leaving 5 bases between the germline ends. The CDR3 is 11 residues long. CDR1 is GTSNPN, CDR2 SVGIG, per germline (reference sequence). V and J are TRBV30 and TRBJ1-1; no clear D gene. Sequencing was done on a sample of PBMCs. This TCR derives from a man between 60 and 75 years old in good health and CMV-seropositive. In nucleotides, the CDR3 is TGTGCCTGGAGTCGCGGCACTGAAGCTTTCTTT. This codes for CAWSRGTEAFF.